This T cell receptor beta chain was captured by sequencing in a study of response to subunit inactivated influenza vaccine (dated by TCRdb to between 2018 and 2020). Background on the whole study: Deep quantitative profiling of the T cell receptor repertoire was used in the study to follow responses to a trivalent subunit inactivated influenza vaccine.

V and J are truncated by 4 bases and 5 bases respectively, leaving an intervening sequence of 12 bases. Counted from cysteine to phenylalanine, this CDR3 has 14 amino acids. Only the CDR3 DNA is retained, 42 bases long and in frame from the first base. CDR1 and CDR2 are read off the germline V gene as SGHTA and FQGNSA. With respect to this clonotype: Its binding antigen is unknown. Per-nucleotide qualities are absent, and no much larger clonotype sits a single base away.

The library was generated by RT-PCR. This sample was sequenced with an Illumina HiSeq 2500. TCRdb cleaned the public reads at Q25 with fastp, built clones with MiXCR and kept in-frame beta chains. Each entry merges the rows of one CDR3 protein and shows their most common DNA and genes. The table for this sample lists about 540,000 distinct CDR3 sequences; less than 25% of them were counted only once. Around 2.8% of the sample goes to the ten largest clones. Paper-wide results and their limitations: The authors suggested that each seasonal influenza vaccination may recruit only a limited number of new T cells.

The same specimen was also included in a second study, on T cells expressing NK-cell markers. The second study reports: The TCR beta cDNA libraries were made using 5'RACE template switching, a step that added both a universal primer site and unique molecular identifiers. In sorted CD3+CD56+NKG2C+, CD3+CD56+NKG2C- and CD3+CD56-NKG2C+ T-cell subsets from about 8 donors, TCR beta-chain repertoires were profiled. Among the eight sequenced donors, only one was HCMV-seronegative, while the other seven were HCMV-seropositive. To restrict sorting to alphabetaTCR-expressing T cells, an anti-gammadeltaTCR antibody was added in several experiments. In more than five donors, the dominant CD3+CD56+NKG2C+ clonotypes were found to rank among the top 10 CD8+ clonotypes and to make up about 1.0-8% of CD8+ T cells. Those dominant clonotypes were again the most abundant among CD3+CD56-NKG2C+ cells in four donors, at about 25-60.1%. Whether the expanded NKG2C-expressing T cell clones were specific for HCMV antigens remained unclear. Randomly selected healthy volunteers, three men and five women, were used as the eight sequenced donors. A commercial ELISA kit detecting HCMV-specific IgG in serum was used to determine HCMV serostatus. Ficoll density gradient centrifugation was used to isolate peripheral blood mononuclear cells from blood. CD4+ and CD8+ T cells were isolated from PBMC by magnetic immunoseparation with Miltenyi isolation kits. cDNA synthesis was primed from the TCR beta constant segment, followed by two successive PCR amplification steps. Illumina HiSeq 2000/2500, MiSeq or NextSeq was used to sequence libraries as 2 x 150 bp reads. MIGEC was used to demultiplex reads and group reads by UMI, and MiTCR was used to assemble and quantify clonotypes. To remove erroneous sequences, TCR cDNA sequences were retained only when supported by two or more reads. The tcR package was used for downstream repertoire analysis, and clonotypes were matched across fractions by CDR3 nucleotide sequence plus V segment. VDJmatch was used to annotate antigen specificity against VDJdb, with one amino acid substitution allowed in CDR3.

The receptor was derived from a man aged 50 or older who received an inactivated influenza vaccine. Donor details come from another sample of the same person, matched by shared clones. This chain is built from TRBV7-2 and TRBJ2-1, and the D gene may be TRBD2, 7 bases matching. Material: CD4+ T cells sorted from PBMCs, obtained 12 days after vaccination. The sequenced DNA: TGTGCCAGCAGCTGGGGGGGCCTAAACAATGAGCAGTTCTTC. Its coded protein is CASSWGGLNNEQFF.